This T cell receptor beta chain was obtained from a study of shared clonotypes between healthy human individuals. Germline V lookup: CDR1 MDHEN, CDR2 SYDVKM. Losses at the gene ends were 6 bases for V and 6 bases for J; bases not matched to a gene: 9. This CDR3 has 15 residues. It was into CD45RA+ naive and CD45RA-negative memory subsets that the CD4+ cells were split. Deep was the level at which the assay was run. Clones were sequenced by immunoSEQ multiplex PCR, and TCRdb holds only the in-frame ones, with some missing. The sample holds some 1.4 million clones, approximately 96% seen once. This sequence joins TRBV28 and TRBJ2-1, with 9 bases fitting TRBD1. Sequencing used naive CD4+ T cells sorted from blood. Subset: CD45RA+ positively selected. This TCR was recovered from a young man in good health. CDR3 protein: CASRNPGQGRNEQFF. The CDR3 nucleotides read TGTGCCAGCAGGAACCCGGGACAGGGCCGCAATGAGCAGTTCTTC.